What follows are 20 T cell receptor beta chains derived from one specimen sequenced in a study of T cells in Graves' hyperthyroidism and ophthalmopathy. Amplification of TCR beta CDR3 regions was performed using RNA transcripts as template. HTBI primers were used for first-round RT-PCR of the TCR CDR3. Using its own MiXCR run on the multiplex PCR reads, TCRdb lists one record per CDR3 protein. The table shows hundreds of thousands of distinct CDR3 sequences, with approximately 20% occurring only once. Material: blood. Every receptor here comes from a man under 40 with Graves' ophthalmopathy.

This clonotype occurred many times. The chain joins TRBV24-1 to TRBJ2-7; perhaps D is TRBD1 or TRBD2 (5 bases each). The germline CDR1 and CDR2 sequences are KGHDR and SFDVKD. The CDR3 consists of 14 residues. Trimming removed 6 bases from V and 3 bases from J, with 14 bases in between. The CDR3, as DNA: TGTGCCACCAGTCACCGGGACCGATTCTACGAGCAGTACTTC. Its protein product is CATSHRDRFYEQYF.

This clonotype has only a few counts. This chain uses TRBV18 with TRBJ1-4; D gene uncertain. Trimming shortened V by 8 bases and J by 8 bases, and 18 bases separated the two germline ends. Germline CDR1 reads KGHSH; CDR2 reads LQKENI. The CDR3 covers 14 residues. CDR3 residues: CASTTQRAGEKLFF. Written as DNA, the CDR3 is TGTGCCAGCACAACACAGAGGGCAGGCGAAAAACTGTTTTTT.

This clonotype was recorded a few times. The J gene is TRBJ1-2, the V gene TRBV12-3 or TRBV12-4; D is unresolved. The V gene lost 2 bases and the J gene lost 5 bases, with 15 bases spanning the gap. This CDR3 region has 15 residues. The CDR3 sequence is CASSLKGMVGYGYTF. Written as DNA, the CDR3 is TGTGCCAGCAGTTTAAAAGGGATGGTCGGGTATGGCTACACCTTC.

The sample holds many counts of this clonotype. The chain uses TRBV2 and TRBJ1-1; D is uncertain. The germline V and J ends were trimmed by 6 bases and 4 bases, with 12 bases remaining between them. Germline lookup yields CDR1 SNHLY and CDR2 FYNNEI. This CDR3 contains 13 residues. CDR3 in amino acids: CASRQTEPTEAFF. Written as DNA, the CDR3 is TGTGCCAGCAGGCAAACAGAACCCACTGAAGCTTTCTTT.

This clonotype was counted only a few times. V usage is TRBV6-1 and J usage is TRBJ2-2; TRBD2 might be the D (7 bases). Germline lookup yields CDR1 MNHNS and CDR2 SASEGT. V lost 7 bases and J lost 5, with 14 bases in between. The CDR3 contains 14 residues. CDR3 sequence: CASTGGGVTGELFF. The CDR3 DNA reads as TGTGCCAGCACGGGGGGCGGCGTGACCGGGGAGCTGTTTTTT.

This clonotype was counted at least ten times. This chain uses TRBV28 with TRBJ2-3; D is perhaps TRBD2 (6 bases). CDR3 size: 17 residues. Trimming pared 7 bases from V and 1 base from J, leaving 21 bases between. CDR1 and CDR2 from the germline V gene are MDHEN and SYDVKM. The DNA for the CDR3 is TGTGCCAGCACCTCCCCACTTGGGGGGAGAGGCACAGATACGCAGTATTTT. It is translated as CASTSPLGGRGTDTQYF.

Many counts were recorded for this clonotype. The chain uses TRBV2 and TRBJ1-2, with TRBD1 matching 10 bases. The germline gives CDR1 SNHLY, CDR2 FYNNEI. The CDR3 is 13 residues long. J lost 8 bases, V lost 4 bases, and 4 bases had no gene match. CDR3 sequence reads: CASSVGTGVGYTF. Here the CDR3 DNA reads TGTGCCAGCAGTGTCGGGACAGGGGTCGGCTACACCTTC.

This clonotype came up once. The rearrangement joins TRBV20-1 to TRBJ2-7, with TRBD1 matching over 7 bases. CDR1 is DFQATT, CDR2 SNEGSKA, per germline (reference sequence). CDR3 size: 12 residues. The junction had 6 bases not matched to a gene; V was cut back by 7 bases and J by 3 bases. As DNA, the CDR3 is TGCAGTGTACCACAGGGGTACTACGAGCAGTACTTC. Translated, it gives CSVPQGYYEQYF.

This chain connects TRBV3-1 to TRBJ2-7; 8 bases match TRBD2. Germline loops: CDR1 LGHDT, CDR2 YNNKEL (reference sequence). V was clipped by 4 bases and J by 7 bases; unmatched bases: 15. This CDR3 is 16 amino acids long. CDR3 residues: CASSRIGTGGPEEQYF. The CDR3 coding sequence is TGTGCCAGCAGCCGGATTGGGACGGGAGGGCCGGAGGAGCAGTACTTC.

The genes are TRBV30 and TRBJ2-3, with D uncertain. This CDR3 has 11 amino acids. Trimming shortened V by 0 bases and J by 4 bases, and 2 bases separated the two germline ends. CDR1 GTSNPN and CDR2 SVGIG come from the germline V gene (reference sequence). CDR3 DNA sequence: TGTGCCTGGAGTGTATCAGATACGCAGTATTTT. As protein: CAWSVSDTQYF.

This clonotype was picked up many times. The chain recombines TRBV12-3 or TRBV12-4 with TRBJ1-5; D possibly corresponds to TRBD1 (5 bases). With 3 bases removed from V and 4 bases from J, the gap between germline ends came to 13 bases. This CDR3 has 15 residues. The CDR3: CASSFEGRRNQPQHF. Written as DNA, the CDR3 is TGTGCCAGCAGTTTTGAGGGACGGAGAAATCAGCCCCAGCATTTT.

This chain joins TRBV5-1 and TRBJ1-2; 8 bases line up with TRBD1. J was trimmed by 8 bases and V by 4 bases; bases with no gene match: 10. This CDR3 contains 14 residues. Germline V gives CDR1 SGHRS, CDR2 YFSETQ. In DNA form, the CDR3 reads TGCGCCAGCAGCCCCCGCGGGACAGGTTCCGGCTACACCTTC. Its protein product is CASSPRGTGSGYTF.

There are many counts of this clonotype. The chain combines TRBV5-4 with TRBJ2-7, with 9 bases lining up with TRBD1. Germline-derived CDR1 and CDR2 are SGHNT and YYREEE (reference sequence). Trimming took 3 bases from V and 2 from J; bases not matched to a gene: 3. The CDR3 runs to 14 residues. DNA for the CDR3: TGTGCCAGCAGCTCGGGACAGGGCGCCTACGAGCAGTACTTC. This translates into CASSSGQGAYEQYF.

J is TRBJ1-1 and V is TRBV2; TRBD1 aligns across 9 bases. V was clipped by 6 bases and J by 0 bases; unmatched bases: 5. This CDR3 comprises 15 residues. Germline CDR1 and CDR2: SNHLY and FYNNEI. CDR3 sequence (DNA): TGTGCCAGCAGGACACAGGGGGCCCTGAACACTGAAGCTTTCTTT. Protein: CASRTQGALNTEAFF. Drawing the rest from reference TRBV2 and TRBJ1-1, the complete variable domain is EPEVTQTPSHQVTQMGQEVILRCVPISNHLYFYWYRQILGQKVEFLVSFYNNEISEKSEIFDDQFSVERPDGSNFTLKIRSTKLEDSAMYFCASRTQGALNTEAFFGQGTRLTVV.

This clonotype has a count of ten or more. The rearrangement joins TRBV20-1 to TRBJ1-5; D possibly corresponds to TRBD1 (6 bases). Trimming removed 4 bases from V and 0 bases from J, with 10 bases in between. Germline V gives CDR1 DFQATT, CDR2 SNEGSKA (reference sequence). The CDR3 runs to 14 residues. The CDR3 region is CSANTGNSNQPQHF. CDR3 bases: TGCAGTGCTAATACAGGGAATAGCAATCAGCCCCAGCATTTT.

The chain is built from TRBV6-1 and TRBJ1-2, with D perhaps TRBD1 (6 bases). Looked up from germline, CDR1 is MNHNS and CDR2 is SASEGT. The CDR3 totals 12 residues. V was trimmed by 3 bases and J by 8 bases, leaving 10 bases between them. CDR3 protein: CASSDRGNGYTF. The DNA of the CDR3 is TGTGCCAGCAGTGACAGGGGTAACGGCTACACCTTC.

The V call is TRBV6-2 or TRBV6-3, the J call TRBJ2-2, with 13 positions matching TRBD2. Germline-derived CDR1 and CDR2 are MNHEY and SVGEGT. Trimming removed 6 bases from V and 8 bases from J; junction bases left unmatched: 9. This CDR3 comprises 16 residues. The CDR3 spells CASSTSGLAGAGELFF. CDR3 DNA sequence: TGTGCCAGCAGCACCTCTGGACTAGCGGGAGCGGGGGAGCTGTTTTTT.

This chain connects TRBV30 to TRBJ2-7, with a possible D match to TRBD1 (7 bases). Germline V gene sequence: CDR1 GTSNPN, CDR2 SVGIG (reference sequence). There are 12 residues in the CDR3. Trimming took off 1 base at V and 11 bases at J, with 15 bases between the two ends. The CDR3 DNA follows: TGTGCCTGGAGTGGTTCCGCGGGACAGAAGTACTTC. It codes for CAWSGSAGQKYF.

The chain couples TRBV7-9 to TRBJ2-3, with 9 bases that match TRBD1. CDR1 SEHNR and CDR2 FQNEAQ come from the germline V gene (reference sequence). The ends lost 5 bases at V and 4 bases at J; junction bases unmatched: 13. The CDR3 spans 17 residues. This CDR3 reads CASSPNRDRALADTQYF. DNA for the CDR3: TGTGCCAGCAGCCCTAACCGGGACAGGGCCCTCGCAGATACGCAGTATTTT.

This clonotype was picked up one time. The rearrangement uses TRBV6-1 and TRBJ2-7; TRBD2 might be the D (7 bases). Germline values: CDR1 MNHNS, CDR2 SASEGT. The CDR3 sequence is 15 residues long. Trimming took 8 bases from V and 5 from J, leaving 22 bases between them. Written as DNA, the CDR3 is TGTGCCAGCCGCTCTGGAAGGGGGGGTTCCGACGAGCAGTACTTC. Protein sequence: CASRSGRGGSDEQYF.